The T cell receptor beta chain described here comes from a study of T cells in Graves' hyperthyroidism and ophthalmopathy (dated by TCRdb to about 2019). Context from the whole study: Peripheral blood samples were taken at initial diagnosis, before any treatment was given. Whether ophthalmopathy could be predicted prospectively was tested in an independent validation cohort made up of 18 to 20 hyperthyroidism patients plus 17 patients who later progressed to ophthalmopathy. The paper reports TCR Vbeta CDR3 sequencing of some 140 peripheral blood samples: under 45 ophthalmopathy, about 75 hyperthyroidism and around 17 progressor patients. TCR V-J signatures able to tell the groups apart were searched for in a discovery cohort of 90 to 100 patients, of whom around 42 had Graves' ophthalmopathy and 57 had stable Graves' hyperthyroidism. The approximately 98 discovery patients were randomly divided into training and test sets at a 7:3 ratio. Following sampling, methimazole starting at 30 mg daily was given to hyperthyroidism patients, and high-dose intravenous methylprednisolone was given to ophthalmopathy patients. Thyroid tissue and blood T-cell repertoires from six Graves' hyperthyroidism patients were also compared in the study.

Ophthalmopathy patients had moderately to severely active disease, Clinical Activity Score of at least 3, NOSPECS grade of at least 4, and duration under 3 months. Exclusion was applied to patients with uncontrolled infections, other autoimmune diseases, pregnancy or lactation. Diagnoses relied on clinical symptoms, serum thyroxine and TRAb, thyroid ultrasound and orbital computed tomography. Ficoll-Paque density gradient centrifugation was used to isolate PBMCs from around 10 ml of fresh peripheral blood. Total RNA was extracted using Trizol reagent, and RNA quality was assessed on an Agilent 2100 Bioanalyzer. The paper's findings and limits, for the study overall: Blood samples also contained most of the expanded thyroid clonotypes (frequency above 0.001), which suggests that blood repertoires may reflect thyroid immune responses. A 13 V-J signature model separated ophthalmopathy from stable hyperthyroidism, with over 85% sensitivity and about 81% specificity in cross-validation and 80%/75% in testing. No statistical method was used to fix the sample size in advance, and group allocation was not hidden from the investigators. During validation, the model predicted progression to ophthalmopathy a median of around 7 months ahead of onset, with approximately 71% sensitivity and 72% to 80% specificity.

The TCR beta CDR3 regions were amplified from RNA transcripts. A first-round RT-PCR of the TCR CDR3 used the HTBI primer set with the Qiagen OneStep RT-PCR kit. A second multiplex PCR round built the libraries, followed by size selection and purification. Libraries were sequenced paired-end with 100 bp reads on an Illumina HiSeq2000. As for how the authors treated the data: Raw data were processed with SOAPnuke, discarding reads with adapters, uncalled bases, mean Phred below 15, or no exact constant-primer or identifier match. COPE v1.2.5 was used to merge high-quality paired reads, and clonotypes were defined as unique nucleotide sequences. MiTCR v1.1 was used to align the clonotypes against IMGT TRBV, TRBD and TRBJ reference segments. The analysis included only V-J combinations with a frequency above 0.0001, which together covered 98% to 99.2% of the repertoires. A TCS score was defined as the ratio of F50 (clonal expansion) to E x V (chaos), with BLOSUM62-based TCRdist applied between CDR3 peptides within each V-J. Welch's t-statistics and random forest reduced some 510 V-J features to roughly 13, which were used in a naive Bayes classifier (R e1071). TCRdb ran its own pipeline on the public reads, namely fastp trimming at Q25 and MiXCR clone calling, and kept in-frame beta chains. Merged by CDR3 protein, the rows form single entries marked with the most common genes and DNA. It is TCRdb's table, rather than the study itself, that gives the V and J calls and clone size. The sample contains about 52,000 distinct CDR3 sequences, less than 60% of them found a single time. The ten largest clonotypes hold roughly 10% of the sample.

Note on this clonotype: Its antigen is currently not known. One base away there is no much larger clone; base qualities are not given.

Trimming removed 3 bases from V and 3 bases from J, leaving 12 bases between the germline ends. CDR3 length: 15 amino acids, cysteine to phenylalanine. CDR3 DNA only is kept here, 45 bases in frame from base 1. The germline V gene (reference sequence) sets CDR1 to LNHDA and CDR2 to SQIVND. The sample was blood. This sequence originates from a woman aged 50 to 60 with Graves' ophthalmopathy. This receptor chain uses TRBV19 and TRBJ2-1; the D element could tentatively be TRBD1 or TRBD2, as 6 bases agree for each. The DNA sequence reads TGTGCCAGTAGTATGATGGGGGGCGGCTACAATGAGCAGTTCTTC. Its translation is CASSMMGGGYNEQFF.